This entry features one T cell receptor (beta chain) sequence. As yet, its antigen is unknown. Germline V gives CDR1 DFQATT, CDR2 SNEGSKA (reference sequence). V gave up 3 bases and J gave up 3 bases; unmatched junction bases: 8. The CDR3 has 15 amino acids. This sample is drawn from a study of T cell responses to AZD1222 COVID-19 vaccine. On the study more broadly: Timing groups of about 4 and about 12 weeks for second doses were pooled.

Method: immunoSEQ multiplex PCR; TCRdb's copy keeps in-frame clones and lacks some. The profile shows roughly 66,000 clones, around 83% of them singletons. General study points: The peak T cell response came first, and repertoires were sampled only after it. Spike-wide coverage was observed for vaccine-associated CD4 TCRs, with dominant responses at 160-218 and 743-854.

Sequenced here: peripheral blood, sampled on day 0 of AZD1222 vaccination. The sequence came from an adult in good health. V and J are TRBV20-1 and TRBJ2-1; 7 nucleotides agree with TRBD2. The CDR3 loop is CSASQPAGYYNEQFF. The CDR3 DNA follows: TGCAGTGCTAGTCAACCAGCGGGGTACTACAATGAGCAGTTCTTC.